The present T cell receptor beta chain was sequenced within a study of CD8+CD57+ T cells in acquired aplastic anemia (dated by TCRdb to the late 2010s). Turning to the overall study: DNA extracted from sorted CD4+ and CD8+ cells had a mean of around 3 ug, with a range of about 0.19 to 27.4 ug. CD8+CD57+ expansion was defined as a frequency above the mean frequency observed in healthy subjects.

Flow cytometry had shown CD8+CD57+ cell expansion in the patients selected for sequencing. Every patient had a diagnosis of severe acquired aplastic anemia based on International Study of Aplastic Anemia and Agranulocytosis and Camitta criteria. No patient had received any therapy when blood was sampled. TCR repertoires of sorted CD4+ and CD8+ blood T cells from severe aplastic anemia patients and healthy subjects were deep-sequenced in the study. Patients were enrolled under clinicaltrials.gov protocols 00001620, 01623167, 00001397, 00071045, 00081523 and 00961064 in the USA. Ficoll-Paque density gradient centrifugation was used to isolate peripheral blood mononuclear cells. Before DNA extraction, CD4+ and CD8+ T cells were sorted with FACS or magnetic beads. The full study reports these points: Some 30 CD8+ CDR3 sequences were shared between patients and controls but appeared highly expressed in patients and within their immunodominant clones. Patients and healthy controls showed no significant difference in CD8+ Simpson's diversity (P=0.060).

Of note for this clonotype: It has no known antigen specificity. Base qualities are missing; no much larger clone stands one base away.

CDR3 length: 12 amino acids, cysteine to phenylalanine. Only the CDR3 region is kept as DNA, spanning 36 bases read in frame from base 1. V loses 8 bases at its end and J loses 8 bases; junction bases beyond the gene matches: 11. The germline V gene (reference sequence) yields DFQATT for CDR1 and SNEGSKA for CDR2. Profiling of TCR beta VDJ combinations and CDR3 sequences used genomic DNA as the template. An Illumina HiSeq 2000 was used for TCR repertoire sequencing. On the study's bioinformatics: Repertoire assessment relied on Simpson's diversity index, CDR3 size and DJ length profiles, and TRBV/TRBJ rearrangement plots. The most abundant DNA sequence in the deep sequencing data was taken as the immunodominant clone. CDR3 amino acid sequences were checked for sharing across subjects and were also compared against the VDJdb database and published repertoires. TCRdb reanalyzed the raw reads on its own, using fastp at Q25 for trimming and MiXCR for clone calling, and kept in-frame beta chains. Here each entry gathers all rows of one CDR3 protein and keeps the most common genes and DNA. These V and J calls originate from TCRdb's pipeline instead of the authors' own analysis. The sample profile shows approximately 190,000 distinct CDR3 sequences; approximately 50% of them were found once. The ten most abundant clones make up around a tenth of the sample.

This sequence uses TRBV20-1 and TRBJ1-2; TRBD1 lines up with 7 middle nucleotides. The sequenced material came from sorted CD4+, CD8+, or CD8+CD57+ T cells (not recorded which) from PBMCs. This TCR was sampled from a human donor with aplastic anemia. The CDR3 amino acid sequence is: CSHQGGLGGYTF. The nucleotides are TGCAGTCACCAGGGGGGTCTCGGCGGCTACACCTTC.